This is a list of T cell receptor beta chains from one sample in a study of OX40 agonist ivuxolimab in advanced cancers. Here immunoSEQ multiplex PCR was the method, and the copy in TCRdb shows in-frame clones only, minus some. Found here are approximately 21,000 clones, 80% to 90% of them singletons; the top ten hold 25% to 30%. The source was CD4+ or CD8+ T cells sorted from blood, collected in a trial of the OX40 agonist ivuxolimab. The receptor source for this set is an adult with an advanced solid tumor such as melanoma, head and neck, liver or kidney cancer. Each CDR3 is given with its conserved first and last residue. Each record gives: CDR3 length, J gene, clone size, V gene, CDR3 protein. The size entry is marked missing in some rows and otherwise reads once, few, many or a size class.

12 TRBJ2-7 . TRBV5-6 CASSFQAYEQYF
14 TRBJ1-5 . TRBV27 CASSLSGWGQPQHF
13 TRBJ2-7 . TRBV19 CASSIRTDYEQYF
14 TRBJ2-7 . TRBV2 CASRGLADAYEQYF
15 TRBJ2-1 . TRBV27 CASRTGLAGYNEQFF
17 TRBJ2-5 . TRBV4-1 CASSPLGQGWGQETQYF
17 TRBJ2-5 . TRBV7-3 CASSLGQAFGAQETQYF
14 TRBJ1-1 medium-sized TRBV19 CASSITWGVVEAFF
15 TRBJ2-7 . TRBV5-1 CASSPDRVFTYEQYF
14 TRBJ2-1 . TRBV27 CASSRRGTYNEQFF
15 TRBJ2-6 . TRBV6-1 CASSEGGSGANVLTF
13 TRBJ1-1 . TRBV6-5 CASSYGMNTEAFF
16 TRBJ1-1 . TRBV14 CASSQDLGASGTEAFF
13 TRBJ1-5 few TRBV6-1 CASRYIRTGDGHF
17 TRBJ2-7 . TRBV4-1 CASSQFHRTGGFYEQYF
15 TRBJ2-6 few TRBV6-4 CASSEGGAGANVLTF
12 TRBJ2-7 . TRBV5-6 CASSRVSHEQYF
15 TRBJ1-5 . TRBV10-3 CAISESAGSHQPQHF
13 TRBJ2-3 . TRBV10-3 CAIRQGGTDTQYF
16 TRBJ2-2 . TRBV13 CASSLLSTRGTGELFF
13 TRBJ2-7 . TRBV7-3 CASSYRTHVSQYF
11 TRBJ2-7 . TRBV12-5 CASGLYGEQYF
17 TRBJ2-7 . TRBV4-1 CASSQDYSGTPLYEQYF
15 TRBJ2-7 . TRBV7-9 CASSSVRDSPYEQYF
17 TRBJ2-7 . TRBV10-3 CAISERGQGPRSYEQYF
14 TRBJ2-2 . TRBV11-2 CASSPARGTGELFF
13 TRBJ2-1 . TRBV4-1 CASSQVGGNEQFF
16 TRBJ2-2 . TRBV7-8 CASSFLGPANTGELFF